This entry describes one TCR beta chain. As yet, its antigen is unknown. The read terminates 3 residues ahead of where the CDR3 ends, so the germline J gene completes it. These data belong to a study of T cells in women clearing cervical HPV infection. Study-level points and caveats: TRBV6-7 abundance was lower in cases than controls (0.11% versus 0.16%).

The repertoire was sequenced with immunoSEQ multiplex PCR; TCRdb's copy has only in-frame clones and lacks some. The ten most abundant clones cover about 1.5% of a sample with tens of thousands of clones. Germline-derived CDR1 and CDR2 are KGHSH and LQKENI. This CDR3 region has 14 residues. The sequenced sample consisted of blood buffy coat. This rearrangement joins TRBV18 to TRBJ2-4, with TRBD1 matching 8 bases. The receptor comes from a woman aged 18 to 75 with a cervical HPV16 infection that either progressed to CIN3+ or cleared (not recorded which). The CDR3 DNA, read in part, is TGTGCCAGCTCACCACCGACAGGGGACACCGGT. Protein sequence: CASSPPTGDTG. The full CDR3 protein reads CASSPPTGDTGQYF.